This TCR beta chain was recorded in a study of a mutant IDH1 vaccine in newly diagnosed glioma. About the research overall: There were eight vaccinations for patients, given in weeks 1, 3, 5, 7, 11, 15, 19 and 23. Patients got their first vaccination 4-6 weeks after radiotherapy alone, or with temozolomide cycles. The treated population exhibited a male proportion of about 60%, a female proportion of roughly 40%, and a mean age of roughly 39 years. Every participant had undergone radiotherapy, temozolomide, or both before, and most underwent both.

Time point of the sample: week 5, during vaccination. A single vaccine dose contained 300 ug of mutant IDH1 20-mer peptide, and topical imiquimod was used with it. This clone was detected only once. Its matching antigen is unknown. TCRdb keeps only in-frame clones here, not all; method: immunoSEQ multiplex PCR. This sample has about 59,000 clones, with approximately 90% found just once. Here the sequenced sample was PBMCs, taken from a glioma patient whose treatment included an IDH1 peptide vaccine. This clonotype originated in a woman aged 40 to 50 with glioma.

The CDR3 DNA is TGTGCCAGCAGCCCTCCCGGGGGCGTAGTTGGTGAAAAACTGTTTTTT. Translating gives CASSPPGGVVGEKLFF. The chain uses TRBV11-2 and TRBJ1-4, with TRBD1 as a possible D gene (6 bases). The CDR3 is 16 amino acids. V lost 5 bases and J 7 bases, leaving 20 bases between the germline ends. Germline CDR1 and CDR2: SGHAT and FQNNGV.